The T cell receptor (beta chain) described here comes from a study of cytomegalovirus exposure and HLA in healthy donors. Turning to this clone: Its antigen is unidentified.

Overall study findings and caveats: The classifier, whose performance was assessed in both the original and validation cohorts, reportedly diagnosed cytomegalovirus status with high specificity and sensitivity. In a later analysis, around 18,000 TCR beta sequences were associated with HLA alleles at 0.05 false discovery rate.

This PCR relied on a set of 60 Vbeta primers and 13 Jbeta primers. TCRdb's copy holds only in-frame clones and misses some; the assay was immunoSEQ multiplex PCR. The sample has 60,000 to 90,000 clones, 84% seen once. Sequencing was carried out using PBMCs. The TCR originated in a man aged 70 or older in good health and CMV-seropositive.

DNA of the CDR3: TGTGCCAGCCTGACAACTGGAAACACCATATATTTT. Translation gives CASLTTGNTIYF. This chain links TRBV19 with TRBJ1-3; D not certain. V was pared by 9 bases and J by 2 bases, with 8 bases between. The CDR3 sequence is 12 residues long. Germline V gene sequence: CDR1 LNHDA, CDR2 SQIVND (reference sequence).